This T cell receptor (beta chain) comes out of a study of cytotoxic CD8 clonotypes in ibrutinib-treated CLL. Study-level background: Partial responders around 24, complete 2; around twelve progressed and about 14 stayed in remission by median around 6 years.

The germline gives CDR1 MNHEY, CDR2 SVGAGI. V lost 5 bases, J lost 0 bases, and 8 bases lay in between. The CDR3 is made up of 14 amino acids. Deep sequencing aimed at 1 in 200,000 to 1 in 1 million T cells' resolution. Using immunoSEQ multiplex PCR, the repertoire was profiled, and TCRdb retains in-frame clones only, with some absent. The sample contains roughly 330,000 clones, over 55% of which appear only once. In regard to this clone: The antigen remains unidentified.

Study results and limitations: Public clonotypes were rare and shrank or held steady on treatment.

The sequencing here drew on PBMCs, taken after 36 months of ibrutinib treatment. V and J are TRBV6-5 and TRBJ2-1; no definite D call. The receptor was derived from a human donor with chronic lymphocytic leukemia. Here the CDR3 DNA reads TGTGCCAGCAGTCCCCCTAGCTCCTACAATGAGCAGTTCTTC. Its protein product is CASSPPSSYNEQFF.